This TCR beta chain was sequenced for a study of blood T cell repertoires in COVID-19. Turning to the study itself: The samples span acute and convalescent COVID-19 from the United States, Italy and Spain. Sources were T cells, B-cell-depleted T cells, or PBMCs; the material itself was cDNA or gDNA.

In the source study's methods: Estimated nucleated cell counts came from reference gene primer amplification. The repertoire was sequenced with immunoSEQ multiplex PCR; TCRdb's copy has only in-frame clones and lacks some. That table gives V, J and clone size, and the DNA gave D and trimming. The sample comprises some 80,000 clones, 70% to 90% of which are singletons, and about 10% rests with the top ten. Recruited during active infection, patients (from Seattle) were subsequently followed longitudinally. Germline assignment: CDR1 LGHNA and CDR2 YNFKEQ. J gave up 4 bases and V 1 base, and 3 bases lay outside the gene matches. This CDR3 has 15 amino acids.

The source is a man in his sixties with COVID-19, enrolled during active disease. The rearrangement joins TRBV4-2 to TRBJ2-2; TRBD1 agrees at 7 bases. Sequencing used peripheral blood. The CDR3 DNA is TGTGCCAGCAGCCAAGGGGACAGAACCACCGGGGAGCTGTTTTTT. Amino acids: CASSQGDRTTGELFF.